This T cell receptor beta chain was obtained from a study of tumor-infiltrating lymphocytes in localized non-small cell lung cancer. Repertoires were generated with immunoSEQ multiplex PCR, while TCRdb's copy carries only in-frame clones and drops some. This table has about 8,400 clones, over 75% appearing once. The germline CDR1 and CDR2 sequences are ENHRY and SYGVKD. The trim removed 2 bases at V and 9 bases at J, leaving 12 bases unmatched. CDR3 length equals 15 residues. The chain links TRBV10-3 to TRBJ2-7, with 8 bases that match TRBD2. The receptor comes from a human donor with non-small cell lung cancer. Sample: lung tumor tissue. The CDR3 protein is CAISEREGWAGGQYF. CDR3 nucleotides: TGTGCCATCAGTGAGCGGGAGGGCTGGGCCGGAGGGCAGTACTTC.